This T cell receptor beta chain was retrieved from a study of cytotoxic CD8 clonotypes in ibrutinib-treated CLL. Study context: Productive templates per sample averaged approximately 250,000; productive rearrangements, 94,082.

As concerns this clone: Antigen: not known.

Overall study findings and caveats: Private clonotypes, not public ones, expanded at ibrutinib response. Samples were collected at differing times from sustained-remission and progressing patients.

A 1 in 200,000 to 1 in 1 million T cell depth was the sequencing target. Method: immunoSEQ multiplex PCR; TCRdb's copy keeps in-frame clones and lacks some. This sample has tens of thousands of clones; roughly three quarters occur once, and the top ten carry around an eighth. V was clipped by 4 bases and J by 4 bases; unmatched bases: 10. Germline values: CDR1 SGHNT, CDR2 YYREEE (reference sequence). The CDR3 has 18 amino acids. Sequences were derived from PBMCs, sampled after 12 months of ibrutinib treatment. This clonotype originated in a human donor with chronic lymphocytic leukemia. The J gene is TRBJ2-1, the V gene TRBV5-4, with 14 bases that match TRBD2. CDR3 nucleotide sequence: TGTGCCAGCAGCACTGGACTAGCGGGAGGAGGGCCATACAATGAGCAGTTCTTC. It specifies CASSTGLAGGGPYNEQFF.